Shown below are 30 T cell receptor beta chains from a single sample sequenced in a study of T cell responses to AZD1222 COVID-19 vaccine. Sequencing used immunoSEQ multiplex PCR; TCRdb keeps in-frame clones, though not all of them. This sample yields tens of thousands of clones, of which around three quarters are seen a single time; around 7% belongs to the top ten. This specimen was peripheral blood, taken on day 0 of AZD1222 vaccination. These receptors were obtained from an adult in good health.

The chain has TRBV27 and TRBJ2-6; no reliable D call. Germline V gene sequence: CDR1 MNHEY, CDR2 SMNVEV (reference sequence). The length of the CDR3 is 16 residues. Trimming took 6 bases from V and 2 from J, leaving 14 bases between them. The CDR3 region has the DNA TGTGCCAGCAGAGCACTCGACACAGCTGGGGCCAACGTCCTGACTTTC. It encodes CASRALDTAGANVLTF.

This clone was seen more than once but under ten times. The gene calls are TRBV5-1 and TRBJ2-5, with D perhaps assigned TRBD1 or TRBD2 (5 bases each). Germline lookup yields CDR1 SGHRS and CDR2 YFSETQ. Trimming stripped 3 bases from V and 5 bases from J, with 23 bases between. CDR3 length equals 17 residues. CDR3: CASSSGLAGEVRETQYF. DNA for the CDR3: TGCGCCAGCAGCTCGGGGCTGGCGGGCGAGGTTAGGGAGACCCAGTACTTC.

The chain carries TRBV6-5 and TRBJ1-2; D uncertain. Per germline, CDR1 MNHEY and CDR2 SVGAGI. The V end lost 6 bases, the J end lost 2 bases, and 16 bases lay between the germline ends. The CDR3 consists of 15 residues. CDR3: CASRLQSLLNYGYTF. The CDR3 region has the DNA TGTGCCAGCAGGCTGCAGTCATTGCTAAACTATGGCTACACCTTC.

V usage is TRBV27 and J usage is TRBJ1-1; D is possibly TRBD1 (6 bases). The CDR3 extends over 16 amino acids. Germline lookup yields CDR1 MNHEY and CDR2 SMNVEV (reference sequence). The ends were cut back, 1 base at V and 4 bases at J, with 16 bases in the middle. CDR3 amino acids: CASSLWGGRGATEAFF. The CDR3 nucleotides are TGTGCCAGCAGTTTATGGGGGGGCAGGGGAGCCACTGAAGCTTTCTTT.

This rearrangement joins TRBV27 to TRBJ1-3; TRBD1 agrees at 11 bases. The germline CDR1 and CDR2 sequences are MNHEY and SMNVEV (reference sequence). The CDR3 contains 15 residues. The trim removed 7 bases at V and 2 bases at J, leaving 4 bases unmatched. DNA for the CDR3: TGTGCCAGCACGATGGACAGGGGGCCTGGAAACACCATATATTTT. As protein: CASTMDRGPGNTIYF.

This clone appeared a few times. The rearrangement links TRBV14 to TRBJ1-4; 8 bases line up with TRBD1. V dropped 4 bases and J dropped 8; count of bases not matched to a gene: 9. Germline loops: CDR1 SGHDN, CDR2 FVKESK. The CDR3 length is 15 residues. The DNA of the CDR3 is TGTGCCAGCAGCCGGGTCCAGGGGGCAAGGGAAAAACTGTTTTTT. Its protein product is CASSRVQGAREKLFF.

V and J are TRBV5-5 and TRBJ2-5; perhaps TRBD1 as D (5 bases). There are 15 residues in the CDR3. CDR1 and CDR2 (germline): SGHKS, YYEKEE (reference sequence). Trimming pared 4 bases from V and 2 bases from J, leaving 15 bases between. The DNA of the CDR3 is TGTGCCAGCAGCCTCCTAGGGGCCCAGCAAGAGACCCAGTACTTC. Protein sequence: CASSLLGAQQETQYF.

The chain has TRBV18 and TRBJ1-2; D uncertain. The CDR3 extends over 12 amino acids. Germline values: CDR1 KGHSH, CDR2 LQKENI. With 2 bases removed from V and 5 bases from J, the gap between germline ends came to 6 bases. Here the CDR3 reads CASSPEGYGYTF. The CDR3 DNA is TGTGCCAGCTCACCAGAAGGGTATGGCTACACCTTC.

The rearrangement links TRBV27 to TRBJ1-6, with 9 bases identical to TRBD1. The CDR3 sequence is 17 residues long. V lost 7 bases, J lost 7 bases, and 14 bases stayed unmatched. CDR1 MNHEY and CDR2 SMNVEV come from the germline V gene (reference sequence). This chain's CDR3 is CASIPSETGGVNSPLHF. The CDR3 nucleotides read TGTGCCAGCATCCCATCGGAAACAGGGGGCGTGAATTCACCCCTCCACTTT.

The chain carries TRBV13 and TRBJ1-1; D uncertain. CDR3 length: 12 amino acids. The V end lost 3 bases, the J end lost 2 bases, and 4 bases lay between the germline ends. CDR1 is PRHDT and CDR2 is FYEKMQ in the germline V gene (reference sequence). CDR3 in DNA: TGTGCCAGCAGCTTTAGAAACACTGAAGCTTTCTTT. Amino acid sequence: CASSFRNTEAFF.

This clone was seen more than once but under ten times. The gene calls are TRBV29-1 and TRBJ2-2; D ambiguous. This CDR3 is 14 amino acids long. Germline V gene sequence: CDR1 SQVTM, CDR2 ANQGSEA. V shed 4 bases and J shed 0 bases, with 9 bases lying between them. CDR3: CSVAVQPNTGELFF. The CDR3 DNA is TGCAGCGTTGCCGTCCAGCCGAACACCGGGGAGCTGTTTTTT.

The chain joins TRBV28 to TRBJ2-3, with TRBD2 identical over 9 bases. The trim removed 8 bases at V and 4 bases at J, leaving 7 bases unmatched. CDR1 MDHEN and CDR2 SYDVKM come from the germline V gene. The CDR3 is made up of 14 amino acids. This chain's CDR3 is CASFSAGGADTQYF. The DNA of the CDR3 is TGTGCCAGCTTTTCCGCGGGGGGGGCAGATACGCAGTATTTT.

Written as DNA, the CDR3 is TGTGCCAGCAGCCACGGGAGGCCGCCTAATGGCTACACCTTC. As protein: CASSHGRPPNGYTF. The V gene is TRBV3-1 (or the pseudogene TRBV3-2), the J gene TRBJ1-2; D gene unclear. V was cut by 3 bases and J by 6 bases, with 14 bases left in between. CDR1 and CDR2 from the germline V gene are LGHDT and YNNKEL (reference sequence). This CDR3 comprises 14 residues.

This chain uses TRBV10-2 with TRBJ1-2, with D tentatively TRBD1 (5 bases). Germline V gene lookup returns CDR1 WSHSY and CDR2 SAAADI. This CDR3 comprises 13 residues. Trimming removed 7 bases from V and 8 bases from J, with 17 bases in between. The CDR3 DNA follows: TGCGCCAGCACTTTACTTCCTGAGGGGGGCTACACCTTC. As protein: CASTLLPEGGYTF.

The rearrangement links TRBV24-1 to TRBJ2-1; 13 bases are shared with TRBD2. The CDR3 runs 16 residues. Trimming cost V 4 bases and J 5 bases; bases outside gene matches: 4. Germline-derived CDR1 and CDR2 are KGHDR and SFDVKD. The CDR3 protein is CATSELGTSGDNEQFF. CDR3 in DNA: TGTGCCACCAGTGAACTTGGGACTAGCGGGGACAATGAGCAGTTCTTC.

This clone was seen a few times. V and J are TRBV6-2 or TRBV6-3 and TRBJ1-4; D possibly corresponds to TRBD1 (5 bases). V lost 5 bases and J 4 bases, leaving 17 bases between the germline ends. CDR3 length equals 16 residues. In germline, CDR1 is MNHEY, CDR2 SVGEGT. CDR3 sequence reads: CASSGEPSGDNEKLFF. The CDR3, as DNA: TGTGCCAGCAGTGGGGAGCCCTCGGGGGATAATGAAAAACTGTTTTTT.

In DNA form, the CDR3 reads TGTGCCAGCAGCCTCGAGACCGGTGCTAACTATGGCTACACCTTC. Amino acid sequence: CASSLETGANYGYTF. The rearrangement uses TRBV9 and TRBJ1-2; D unclear. The CDR3 is made up of 15 amino acids. The V gene lost 4 bases and the J gene lost 0 bases, with 13 bases spanning the gap. From germline, CDR1 is SGDLS and CDR2 YYNGEE.

The chain links TRBV3-1 (or the pseudogene TRBV3-2) to TRBJ1-1; D remains ambiguous. In germline, CDR1 is LGHDT, CDR2 YNNKEL (reference sequence). The CDR3 consists of 12 residues. Trimming pared 3 bases from V and 1 base from J, leaving 3 bases between. The CDR3 nucleotides read TGTGCCAGCAGCCACTGGAACACTGAAGCTTTCTTT. Amino acid sequence: CASSHWNTEAFF.

The chain has TRBV29-1 and TRBJ1-2, with 8 bases aligning to TRBD1. The CDR3 extends over 15 amino acids. V lost 0 bases and J lost 4; bases outside the gene matches: 7. CDR1 is SQVTM, CDR2 ANQGSEA, per germline. This chain's CDR3 is CSVEDVTGVGYGYTF. In DNA, the CDR3 is TGCAGCGTTGAAGATGTGACAGGGGTGGGCTATGGCTACACCTTC. The variable domain in full, with the rest retrieved from reference TRBV29-1 and TRBJ1-2, is SAVISQKPSRDICQRGTSLTIQCQVDSQVTMMFWYRQQPGQSLTLIATANQGSEATYESGFVIDKFPISRPNLTFSTLTVSNMSPEDSSIYLCSVEDVTGVGYGYTFGSGTRLTVV.

The V and J genes are TRBV11-2 and TRBJ2-7, with D unresolved. V lost 4 bases and J lost 5, with 12 bases in between. Germline V gene sequence: CDR1 SGHAT, CDR2 FQNNGV. This CDR3 region has 13 residues. CDR3 region: CASSSQVLNEQYF. The CDR3 region has the DNA TGTGCCAGCAGCTCTCAGGTGTTGAACGAGCAGTACTTC.

V usage is TRBV28 and J usage is TRBJ1-1; TRBD1 matches at 10 bases. The V segment lost 1 base and the J segment 6 bases; nucleotides outside the gene matches: 8. The CDR3 has 16 residues. The germline gives CDR1 MDHEN, CDR2 SYDVKM. CDR3 protein: CASSLFGGQGTPEAFF. DNA for the CDR3: TGTGCCAGCAGTTTATTCGGGGGACAGGGGACCCCTGAAGCTTTCTTT. Complete variable domain (other parts from reference TRBV28 and TRBJ1-1): DVKVTQSSRYLVKRTGEKVFLECVQDMDHENMFWYRQDPGLGLRLIYFSYDVKMKEKGDIPEGYSVSREKKERFSLILESASTNQTSMYLCASSLFGGQGTPEAFFGQGTRLTVV.

This chain links TRBV28 with TRBJ1-5; 7 nucleotides line up with TRBD1. The V and J ends lost 6 bases and 8 bases, in that order; junction bases with no gene match: 10. Germline lookup yields CDR1 MDHEN and CDR2 SYDVKM. The CDR3 consists of 14 residues. CDR3 loop: CASSSGQAVKPQHF. The DNA of the CDR3 is TGTGCCAGCAGCTCCGGACAGGCGGTTAAGCCCCAGCATTTT. Filled out from reference TRBV28 and TRBJ1-5, the complete variable domain reads DVKVTQSSRYLVKRTGEKVFLECVQDMDHENMFWYRQDPGLGLRLIYFSYDVKMKEKGDIPEGYSVSREKKERFSLILESASTNQTSMYLCASSSGQAVKPQHFGDGTRLSIL.

The chain has TRBV19 and TRBJ1-4; 10 bases map to TRBD1. CDR1 LNHDA and CDR2 SQIVND come from the germline V gene (reference sequence). The CDR3 length is 13 residues. J was trimmed by 10 bases and V by 10 bases; bases with no gene match: 9. CDR3 amino acids: CATSGTGVAKLFF. The CDR3 nucleotides are TGTGCCACCTCCGGGACAGGGGTTGCAAAACTGTTTTTT.

The gene calls are TRBV27 and TRBJ2-4, with TRBD1 identical over 9 bases. The CDR3 covers 15 residues. Germline CDR1 is MNHEY and CDR2 is SMNVEV (reference sequence). After removal of 3 bases from V and 7 bases from J, the junction contained 7 bases not matched to a gene. In DNA form, the CDR3 reads TGTGCCAGCAGTTTCTCGGGACAGGGAAATAACATTCAGTACTTC. Translated: CASSFSGQGNNIQYF.

This chain uses TRBV5-6 with TRBJ1-3; D is undetermined. Trimming took 5 bases from V and 4 from J, leaving 10 bases between them. Germline-derived CDR1 and CDR2 are SGHDT and YYEEEE. CDR3 size: 13 residues. DNA for the CDR3: TGTGCCAGCAGTCCTTGGTCCGGAAACACCATATATTTT. Translation gives CASSPWSGNTIYF.

This clone was detected once. The CDR3 bases are TGTGCCAGCAGTGAAGGGGTCGGGAGGGCCATAAGGAATGAGCAGTTCTTC. This sequence encodes CASSEGVGRAIRNEQFF. This chain uses TRBV2 with TRBJ2-1, with 8 positions matching TRBD2. The CDR3 is 17 residues long. The V gene's germline CDR1 is SNHLY and CDR2 FYNNEI. V lost 1 base and J lost 7; bases outside the gene matches: 12.

The chain recombines TRBV18 with TRBJ2-6, with 7 bases identical to TRBD1. Germline assignment: CDR1 KGHSH and CDR2 LQKENI. The trim removed 2 bases at V and 2 bases at J, leaving 12 bases unmatched. The CDR3 consists of 19 residues. This CDR3 is CASSPNEPGGEAGANVLTF. The CDR3 DNA is TGTGCCAGCTCACCAAACGAGCCAGGGGGTGAAGCTGGGGCCAACGTCCTGACTTTC.

The gene calls are TRBV28 and TRBJ1-5, with D perhaps TRBD1 (6 bases). The CDR3 has 13 residues. Trimming removed 3 bases from V and 7 bases from J, with 10 bases in between. CDR1 MDHEN and CDR2 SYDVKM come from the germline V gene. CDR3 DNA: TGTGCCAGCAGTTTGAACAGGGTACAGCCCCAGCATTTT. Translation gives CASSLNRVQPQHF. Complete variable domain (other parts from reference TRBV28 and TRBJ1-5): DVKVTQSSRYLVKRTGEKVFLECVQDMDHENMFWYRQDPGLGLRLIYFSYDVKMKEKGDIPEGYSVSREKKERFSLILESASTNQTSMYLCASSLNRVQPQHFGDGTRLSIL.

The J gene is TRBJ1-3, the V gene TRBV9; D remains unclear. CDR1 and CDR2 from the germline V gene are SGDLS and YYNGEE. CDR3 length: 14 amino acids. The V gene lost 3 bases and the J gene lost 4 bases, with 11 bases spanning the gap. CDR3 region: CASSESPGGNTIYF. CDR3 nucleotide sequence: TGTGCCAGCAGCGAATCCCCCGGGGGAAACACCATATATTTT.

This clone showed up just a few times. The genes are TRBV4-1 and TRBJ1-2; perhaps TRBD1 as D (6 bases). Per the germline V gene, CDR1 is MGHRA and CDR2 is YSYEKL. Between the trimmed V and J ends, which lost 4 bases and 0 bases, there was a span of 15 bases. CDR3 size: 16 residues. CDR3 amino acids: CASSPDRQAANYGYTF. The DNA for the CDR3 is TGCGCCAGCAGCCCGGACCGACAGGCGGCTAACTATGGCTACACCTTC.